Following are 18 T cell receptor beta chains from one sample sequenced in a study of Graves' ophthalmopathy and Graves' hyperthyroidism. RNA transcripts were the template, and TCR beta CDR3 regions were amplified from them. Scientists carried out first-round RT-PCR using HTBI primers and then a second-round multiplex PCR. MiXCR was run by TCRdb on the multiplex PCR reads, yielding one entry per CDR3 protein. The repertoire holds hundreds of thousands of distinct CDR3 sequences, with under 25% as singletons. Sequencing was performed on peripheral blood. The receptor set was obtained from a woman in her late teens or twenties with stable Graves' hyperthyroidism.

This clonotype was recorded at least ten times. The rearrangement uses TRBV19 and TRBJ1-2, with no clear D. The V and J ends lost 6 bases and 5 bases respectively, with 16 bases between them. Germline V gene sequence: CDR1 LNHDA, CDR2 SQIVND (reference sequence). The CDR3 is 14 amino acids. CDR3 sequence (DNA): TGTGCCAGTAGAAATAGGGAGCGCCGGTATGGCTACACCTTC. Its translation: CASRNRERRYGYTF. Full variable domain (missing parts from reference TRBV19 and TRBJ1-2): DGGITQSPKYLFRKEGQNVTLSCEQNLNHDAMYWYRQDPGQGLRLIYYSQIVNDFQKGDIAEGYSVSREKKESFPLTVTSAQKNPTAFYLCASRNRERRYGYTFGSGTRLTVV.

The table lists this clonotype with many counts. This chain uses TRBV20-1 with TRBJ2-5, with 9 bases aligning to TRBD2. The CDR3 consists of 15 residues. After removal of 3 bases from V and 3 bases from J, the junction contained 8 bases not matched to a gene. In germline, CDR1 is DFQATT, CDR2 SNEGSKA (reference sequence). The CDR3 region is CSARYSGSIEETQYF. The CDR3 DNA sequence: TGCAGTGCTAGGTATAGCGGGAGCATAGAAGAGACCCAGTACTTC.

This clonotype was counted many times. The chain uses TRBV11-2 and TRBJ2-5, with TRBD2 identical over 12 bases. J gave up 5 bases and V 3 bases, and 4 bases lay outside the gene matches. CDR3 length equals 15 residues. Germline assignment: CDR1 SGHAT and CDR2 FQNNGV. The CDR3 sequence is CASSLLAGGAETQYF. The CDR3 region has the DNA TGTGCCAGCAGCTTGCTAGCGGGAGGGGCGGAGACCCAGTACTTC.

About this clonotype itself: This CDR3 is missing its conserved last phenylalanine or tryptophan, likely due to a read error. This chain connects TRBV25-1 to TRBJ1-1; D remains unclear. Looked up from germline, CDR1 is MGHDK and CDR2 is SYGVNS. This CDR3 has 14 residues. Trimming shortened V by 3 bases and J by 4 bases, and 12 bases separated the two germline ends. CDR3 sequence: CASSDSPVPTEAFY. CDR3 nucleotide sequence: TGTGCCAGCAGTGACAGTCCGGTTCCCACTGAAGCTTTCTAT.

This clonotype has a count of ten or more. V usage is TRBV7-9 and J usage is TRBJ2-7; 7 nucleotides match TRBD1. The CDR3 totals 15 residues. Germline values: CDR1 SEHNR, CDR2 FQNEAQ (reference sequence). After removal of 5 bases from V and 2 bases from J, the junction contained 9 bases not matched to a gene. CDR3 in amino acids: CASSVPGTGAYEQYF. As DNA, the CDR3 is TGTGCCAGCAGCGTTCCCGGAACAGGGGCCTACGAGCAGTACTTC.

This clonotype was counted many times. The J gene is TRBJ2-7, the V gene TRBV20-1; D gene uncertain. Trimming removed 0 bases from V and 3 bases from J, with 6 bases in between. The CDR3 runs 12 residues. Per germline, CDR1 DFQATT and CDR2 SNEGSKA (reference sequence). CDR3 amino acids: CSARDFGYEQYF. The CDR3 DNA reads as TGCAGTGCTAGAGATTTCGGCTACGAGCAGTACTTC.

This chain connects TRBV28 to TRBJ2-7; a possible D gene is TRBD1 (5 bases). The CDR3 length is 14 residues. The V end lost 3 bases, the J end lost 5 bases, and 14 bases lay between the germline ends. In germline, CDR1 is MDHEN, CDR2 SYDVKM. CDR3 sequence: CASSFRQRLDEQYF. The CDR3 coding sequence is TGTGCCAGCAGTTTCAGACAGCGTTTGGACGAGCAGTACTTC.

This clonotype was counted between two and nine times. The chain is built from TRBV24-1 and TRBJ2-2, with D hard to call. Per the germline V gene, CDR1 is KGHDR and CDR2 is SFDVKD. Between the trimmed V and J ends, which lost 5 bases and 1 base, there was a span of 19 bases. This CDR3 region has 18 residues. The CDR3 DNA is TGTGCCACCAGTGTAGGACGACATTTTTTTAGGAACACCGGGGAGCTGTTTTTT. This encodes CATSVGRHFFRNTGELFF.

This clonotype showed up just once. J is TRBJ1-3 and V is TRBV12-3 or TRBV12-4; D remains unclear. This CDR3 is 15 amino acids long. V lost 5 bases and J 0 bases, leaving 11 bases between the germline ends. The CDR3 reads CASSLRWDSGNTIYF. DNA for the CDR3: TGTGCCAGCAGTCTACGCTGGGACTCTGGAAACACCATATATTTT.

The V gene is TRBV20-1, the J gene TRBJ1-5; D not certain. The CDR3 has 18 residues. CDR1 DFQATT and CDR2 SNEGSKA come from the germline V gene (reference sequence). Trimming pared 3 bases from V and 0 bases from J, leaving 21 bases between. This CDR3 reads CSASKDRVPIYSNQPQHF. The DNA of the CDR3 is TGCAGTGCTAGCAAGGACCGGGTGCCGATCTATAGCAATCAGCCCCAGCATTTT.

The genes are TRBV6-2 or TRBV6-3 and TRBJ2-7; D is undetermined. The V end lost 0 bases, the J end lost 3 bases, and 9 bases lay between the germline ends. The CDR3 sequence is 14 residues long. Looked up from germline, CDR1 is MNHEY and CDR2 is SVGEGT. DNA for the CDR3: TGTGCCAGCAGTTACTCCGGCAGAAACTACGAGCAGTACTTC. Translated: CASSYSGRNYEQYF.

This clonotype was found once. In DNA, the CDR3 is TGTGCCAGCAAAGTGCCCCTTGGGGCTGAAGCTTTCTTT. This encodes CASKVPLGAEAFF. The genes are TRBV12-3 or TRBV12-4 and TRBJ1-1, with D hard to call. CDR3 length equals 13 residues. V lost 7 bases and J 6 bases, leaving 15 bases between the germline ends.

This clonotype was counted many times. The chain employs TRBV27 and TRBJ1-1; the D is unclear. Trimming took 9 bases from V and 5 from J, leaving 13 bases between them. The CDR3 contains 12 residues. The germline V gene has CDR1 MNHEY and CDR2 SMNVEV (reference sequence). This CDR3 is CASWKRGTEAFF. As DNA, the CDR3 is TGTGCCAGTTGGAAAAGAGGAACTGAAGCTTTCTTT.

In its sample, this clonotype was seen many times. The chain links TRBV19 to TRBJ1-5; 9 bases fit TRBD1. Germline lookup yields CDR1 LNHDA and CDR2 SQIVND (reference sequence). Trimming took 4 bases from V and 3 from J; bases not matched to a gene: 7. The CDR3 spans 16 residues. CDR3 region: CASSRGQGLDNQPQHF. The CDR3 nucleotides are TGTGCCAGTAGTAGGGGACAGGGCCTGGACAATCAGCCCCAGCATTTT. Based on the CDR3 plus reference TRBV19 and TRBJ1-5, the full variable domain is DGGITQSPKYLFRKEGQNVTLSCEQNLNHDAMYWYRQDPGQGLRLIYYSQIVNDFQKGDIAEGYSVSREKKESFPLTVTSAQKNPTAFYLCASSRGQGLDNQPQHFGDGTRLSIL.

This clonotype appeared many times. The V call is TRBV28, the J call TRBJ2-7; 9 bases are a match to TRBD1. This CDR3 has 15 residues. With 1 base clipped from V and 7 bases from J, the junction kept 8 bases outside the gene matches. From germline, CDR1 is MDHEN and CDR2 SYDVKM. CDR3 sequence reads: CASSLSDRGLGEQYF. The CDR3 DNA sequence: TGTGCCAGCAGTTTATCCGACAGGGGGTTGGGTGAGCAGTACTTC. Combining the CDR3 with reference TRBV28 and TRBJ2-7 gives the whole variable domain DVKVTQSSRYLVKRTGEKVFLECVQDMDHENMFWYRQDPGLGLRLIYFSYDVKMKEKGDIPEGYSVSREKKERFSLILESASTNQTSMYLCASSLSDRGLGEQYFGPGTRLTVT.

This clonotype was observed once. The gene calls are TRBV6-2 or TRBV6-3 and TRBJ2-7; TRBD1 matches at 8 bases. V shed 2 bases, J shed 1 base, and the junction held 4 bases outside the gene matches. The CDR3 loop spans 15 amino acids. Per germline, CDR1 MNHEY and CDR2 SVGEGT. As DNA, the CDR3 is TGTGCCAGCAGTTACGGGGGGACAGGTTCCTACGAGCAGTACTTC. This sequence encodes CASSYGGTGSYEQYF.

There are many counts of this clonotype. The chain couples TRBV28 to TRBJ1-5; weak D call: TRBD1 (6 bases). V lost 7 bases to trimming and J lost 7 bases, with 14 bases between them. Germline lookup yields CDR1 MDHEN and CDR2 SYDVKM. The CDR3 contains 13 residues. CDR3 sequence reads: CASMQGRRQPQHF. Here the CDR3 DNA reads TGTGCCAGCATGCAGGGGCGCCGGCAGCCCCAGCATTTT.

In regard to this clonotype: A read error may produce the germline difference seen at one junction end. The chain combines TRBV20-1 with TRBJ2-7; D not resolved. Germline CDR1 and CDR2: DFQATT and SNEGSKA (reference sequence). This CDR3 has 16 amino acids. CDR3 in DNA: TGCGGTGCTAGGGTTGATCTACCAGAGTTCCCCTACGAGCAGTACTTC. Protein sequence: CGARVDLPEFPYEQYF.